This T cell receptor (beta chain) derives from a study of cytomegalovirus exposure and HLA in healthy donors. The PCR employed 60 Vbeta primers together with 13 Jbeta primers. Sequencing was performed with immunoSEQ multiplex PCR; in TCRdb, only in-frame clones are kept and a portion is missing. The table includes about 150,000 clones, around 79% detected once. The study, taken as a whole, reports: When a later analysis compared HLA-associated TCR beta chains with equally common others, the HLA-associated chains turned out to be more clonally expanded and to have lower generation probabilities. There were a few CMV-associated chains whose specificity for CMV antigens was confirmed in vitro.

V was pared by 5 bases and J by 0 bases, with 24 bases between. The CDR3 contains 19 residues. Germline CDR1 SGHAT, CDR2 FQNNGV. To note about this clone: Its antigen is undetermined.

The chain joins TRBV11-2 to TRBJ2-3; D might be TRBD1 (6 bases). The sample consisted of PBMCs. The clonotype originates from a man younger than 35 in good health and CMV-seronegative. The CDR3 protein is CASSRNLATGISSTDTQYF. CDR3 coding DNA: TGTGCCAGCAGCCGCAACCTAGCAACAGGGATATCTAGCACAGATACGCAGTATTTT.